The 25 T cell receptor beta chains in this list originate from one sample, sequenced in a study of identical twins. One entry per CDR3 protein, called by TCRdb with MiXCR from the 5' RACE reads. Of about 500,000 distinct CDR3 sequences listed, 13% to 15% are singletons. Separately, the same data were catalogued under a study of yellow fever vaccine responses in identical twins.

Sample: CD4+ T cells sorted from blood. The receptors originated from a young woman in good health.

This clonotype was seen a handful of times. This chain connects TRBV15 to TRBJ2-5; 12 positions agree with TRBD1. After removal of 10 bases from V and 4 bases from J, the junction contained 13 bases not matched to a gene. Germline CDR1 and CDR2: LNHNV and YYDKDF (reference sequence). The CDR3 spans 16 residues. Here the CDR3 reads CAIQKPGQGAGETQYF. As DNA, the CDR3 is TGTGCCATCCAAAAGCCGGGACAGGGGGCGGGAGAGACCCAGTACTTC. The full variable domain, with the rest looked up from reference TRBV15 and TRBJ2-5, is DAMVIQNPRYQVTQFGKPVTLSCSQTLNHNVMYWYQQKSSQAPKLLFHYYDKDFNNEADTPDNFQSRRPNTSFCFLDIRSPGLGDTAMYLCAIQKPGQGAGETQYFGPGTRLLVL.

This clonotype came up many times. The chain combines TRBV7-9 with TRBJ2-7, with 7 bases aligning to TRBD1. The germline gives CDR1 SEHNR, CDR2 FQNEAQ (reference sequence). Losses at the gene ends were 7 bases for V and 2 bases for J; bases not matched to a gene: 8. This CDR3 comprises 14 residues. For the CDR3, the DNA is TGTGCCAGCAACAAAGGGGGCGAAACCTACGAGCAGTACTTC. Translation: CASNKGGETYEQYF.

This clonotype has more than one count but fewer than ten. The rearrangement joins TRBV29-1 to TRBJ2-1, with D unresolved. This CDR3 is built from 11 residues. V was shortened by 7 bases and J by 3 bases, with 7 bases between the two germline ends. In germline, CDR1 is SQVTM, CDR2 ANQGSEA. The CDR3 sequence is CSGGDYNEQFF. CDR3 bases: TGCAGCGGCGGCGACTACAATGAGCAGTTCTTC.

The sample holds many counts of this clonotype. This chain links TRBV28 with TRBJ2-5; TRBD2 aligns across 10 bases. The CDR3 totals 16 residues. Germline V CDR1 and CDR2: MDHEN, SYDVKM. V was clipped by 7 bases and J by 4 bases; unmatched bases: 12. The CDR3 DNA is TGTGCCAGCAATTCGCAGGGACTAGCGTTTTCAGAGACCCAGTACTTC. Protein sequence: CASNSQGLAFSETQYF.

The V and J genes are TRBV12-3 or TRBV12-4 and TRBJ2-1; 9 bases align to TRBD1. J lost 5 bases, V lost 5 bases, and 7 bases had no gene match. CDR3 length equals 15 residues. CDR3 sequence reads: CASSHRGQGDNEQFF. CDR3 sequence (DNA): TGTGCCAGCAGTCACAGGGGGCAGGGAGACAATGAGCAGTTCTTC.

This chain joins TRBV10-3 and TRBJ1-2; D unresolved. Looked up from germline, CDR1 is ENHRY and CDR2 is SYGVKD. V lost 2 bases and J 3 bases, leaving 13 bases between the germline ends. CDR3 length: 15 amino acids. The DNA for the CDR3 is TGTGCCATCAGTGAGGAGGAGGGATTCGACTATGGCTACACCTTC. Protein sequence: CAISEEEGFDYGYTF.

CDR3 bases: TGTGCCAGCAGTCCCGGGGTCCGTCCTGCCGGTGCCACCGGGGAGCTGTTTTTT. Residues: CASSPGVRPAGATGELFF. The chain is built from TRBV6-2 or TRBV6-3 and TRBJ2-2; possible D gene TRBD2, 5 bases. The CDR3 runs to 18 residues. V lost 5 bases to trimming and J lost 4 bases, with 23 bases between them. The germline V gene has CDR1 MNHEY and CDR2 SVGEGT.

This clonotype was detected only a few times. This chain joins TRBV7-8 and TRBJ2-5, with no clear D. CDR1 SGHVS and CDR2 FQNEAQ come from the germline V gene. V was trimmed by 5 bases and J by 4 bases, leaving 11 bases between them. The CDR3 runs to 13 residues. This CDR3 is CASSVTGPETQYF. The CDR3 nucleotides read TGTGCCAGCAGCGTCACGGGTCCAGAGACCCAGTACTTC.

This clonotype occurred a few times. The CDR3 protein is CASSQASSVRYEQYF. Here the CDR3 DNA reads TGTGCCAGCAGCCAAGCATCTAGCGTGCGCTACGAGCAGTACTTC. This sequence joins TRBV3-1 and TRBJ2-7; D perhaps matches TRBD2 (6 bases). The CDR3 has 15 amino acids. Germline V CDR1 and CDR2: LGHDT, YNNKEL (reference sequence). Trimming took off 1 base at V and 3 bases at J, with 13 bases between the two ends.

V usage is TRBV12-3 or TRBV12-4 and J usage is TRBJ2-5; 7 positions match TRBD2. CDR3 length equals 14 residues. J lost 5 bases, V lost 5 bases, and 8 bases had no gene match. CDR3 loop: CASSLRTSRETQYF. CDR3 coding DNA: TGTGCCAGCAGTCTTCGGACTAGTCGCGAGACCCAGTACTTC.

This clonotype occurred a few times. V and J are TRBV5-1 and TRBJ2-2; 7 positions agree with TRBD1. CDR1 and CDR2 (germline): SGHRS, YFSETQ. V lost 4 bases, J lost 6 bases, and 3 bases stayed unmatched. This CDR3 is built from 13 residues. The CDR3 loop is CASSDQGAGELFF. The CDR3 DNA reads TGCGCCAGCAGCGATCAGGGGGCCGGGGAGCTGTTTTTT. The variable domain in full, completed from reference TRBV5-1 and TRBJ2-2, reads KAGVTQTPRYLIKTRGQQVTLSCSPISGHRSVSWYQQTPGQGLQFLFEYFSETQRNKGNFPGRFSGRQFSNSRSEMNVSTLELGDSALYLCASSDQGAGELFFGEGSRLTVL.

The chain combines TRBV6-6 with TRBJ2-3, with a tentative D call TRBD1 (6 bases). Germline CDR1 is MNHNY and CDR2 is SVGAGI (reference sequence). The CDR3 sequence is 13 residues long. The V and J ends lost 5 bases and 7 bases respectively, with 13 bases between them. This chain's CDR3 is CASSTVRGNTQYF. The CDR3 DNA reads as TGTGCCAGCAGTACGGTGAGGGGGAATACGCAGTATTTT.

The chain joins TRBV6-5 to TRBJ2-3; 8 bases are a match to TRBD1. J gave up 0 bases and V 4 bases, and 6 bases lay outside the gene matches. The CDR3 is 16 amino acids. Germline V CDR1 and CDR2: MNHEY, SVGAGI. The CDR3 sequence: CASSSYRGASTDTQYF. The CDR3 DNA sequence: TGTGCCAGCAGTTCCTACAGGGGGGCCAGCACAGATACGCAGTATTTT.

The V gene is TRBV20-1, the J gene TRBJ2-7; TRBD1 is a possible D gene (7 bases). The V gene lost 1 base and the J gene lost 4 bases, with 17 bases spanning the gap. The CDR3 has 15 amino acids. Germline V gene lookup returns CDR1 DFQATT and CDR2 SNEGSKA (reference sequence). DNA of the CDR3: TGCAGTGCTAGAGGTGTGGGGGCAGGGGGGTACGAGCAGTACTTC. Translation gives CSARGVGAGGYEQYF.

The chain uses TRBV12-3 or TRBV12-4 and TRBJ2-3, with unresolved D. V was clipped by 3 bases and J by 0 bases, with 10 bases between them. The CDR3 totals 15 residues. CDR3 sequence: CASSLLGRSTDTQYF. The CDR3 DNA follows: TGTGCCAGCAGTTTGCTCGGAAGGAGCACAGATACGCAGTATTTT.

This clonotype was seen more than once but under ten times. The gene calls are TRBV19 and TRBJ2-1, with D perhaps TRBD1 (6 bases). The CDR3 length is 14 residues. Deletions cut 7 bases from V and 9 bases from J, with 19 bases between. Germline V gives CDR1 LNHDA, CDR2 SQIVND (reference sequence). The CDR3 bases are TGTGCCAGTACGGACAGAGGATACAACGGTGAGCAGTTCTTC. Translated, it gives CASTDRGYNGEQFF.

This clonotype was seen only a few times. The chain has TRBV5-1 and TRBJ1-1, with a weak D call TRBD1 (5 bases). The germline V gene has CDR1 SGHRS and CDR2 YFSETQ. Trimming stripped 0 bases from V and 0 bases from J, with 24 bases between. The CDR3 is 20 residues long. CDR3 coding DNA: TGCGCCAGCAGCTTGGGGACAAGTTTTACCCCCATTGGCATGAACACTGAAGCTTTCTTT. Translating gives CASSLGTSFTPIGMNTEAFF.

The rearrangement joins TRBV28 to TRBJ2-3; TRBD2 matches 10 bases. This CDR3 contains 18 residues. V shed 1 base and J 1 base; nucleotides not matched to a gene: 8. Germline assignment: CDR1 MDHEN and CDR2 SYDVKM. The CDR3 DNA is TGTGCCAGCAGTTTATTTCTCCTAGCGGGAGTTCGCACAGATACGCAGTATTTT. This sequence encodes CASSLFLLAGVRTDTQYF.

This chain joins TRBV9 and TRBJ2-2, with a tentative D call TRBD2 (5 bases). This CDR3 contains 15 residues. The germline gives CDR1 SGDLS, CDR2 YYNGEE. V shed 4 bases and J shed 0 bases, with 10 bases lying between them. CDR3 loop: CASSPAGANTGELFF. The CDR3 bases are TGTGCCAGCAGCCCTGCCGGGGCGAACACCGGGGAGCTGTTTTTT.

This sequence joins TRBV20-1 and TRBJ2-3; 7 positions match TRBD1. Per the germline V gene, CDR1 is DFQATT and CDR2 is SNEGSKA (reference sequence). This CDR3 has 15 residues. With 0 bases clipped from V and 1 base from J, the junction kept 4 bases outside the gene matches. Written as DNA, the CDR3 is TGCAGTGCTAGAGATGCCGACAGGGGCACAGATACGCAGTATTTT. Amino acid sequence: CSARDADRGTDTQYF.

This clonotype was counted at least ten times. The chain couples TRBV7-8 to TRBJ2-1, with 11 bases identical to TRBD2. This CDR3 has 16 amino acids. Germline V gene lookup returns CDR1 SGHVS and CDR2 FQNEAQ. J lost 7 bases, V lost 5 bases, and 10 bases had no gene match. The CDR3 reads CASSAQLAGVGNEQFF. CDR3 nucleotides: TGTGCCAGCAGCGCTCAACTAGCGGGGGTTGGTAATGAGCAGTTCTTC.

The chain has TRBV7-2 and TRBJ2-7; D is undetermined. The CDR3 covers 15 residues. V lost 8 bases to trimming and J lost 0 bases, with 17 bases between them. Germline V CDR1 and CDR2: SGHTA, FQGNSA. The CDR3 DNA is TGTGCCAGCCAGAGATTGCTTGGCTTCTCCTACGAGCAGTACTTC. Protein product: CASQRLLGFSYEQYF.

This chain connects TRBV4-1 to TRBJ2-7, with no clear D. V was trimmed by 2 bases and J by 1 base, leaving 9 bases between them. The CDR3 contains 14 residues. Germline V gene data show CDR1 as MGHRA and CDR2 as YSYEKL. As DNA, the CDR3 is TGCGCCAGCAGCCAATCATTGGGGTCCTACGAGCAGTACTTC. Its protein product is CASSQSLGSYEQYF.

The chain has TRBV27 and TRBJ2-5, with 9 bases matching TRBD2. The CDR3 covers 16 residues. J was trimmed by 2 bases and V by 6 bases; bases with no gene match: 10. CDR1 is MNHEY and CDR2 is SMNVEV in the germline V gene (reference sequence). The CDR3 DNA follows: TGTGCCAGCAGCCTGGGTAGCGGGAGTAAACAAGAGACCCAGTACTTC. It is translated as CASSLGSGSKQETQYF.

The V and J genes are TRBV12-3 or TRBV12-4 and TRBJ2-1; perhaps TRBD2 as D (5 bases). The V end lost 8 bases, the J end lost 13 bases, and 15 bases lay between the germline ends. CDR3 length equals 11 residues. The CDR3 sequence is CASGIRREQFF. DNA of the CDR3: TGTGCCAGCGGGATCCGTCGGGAACAGTTCTTC.